Shown below are 5 T cell receptor beta chains from a single sample sequenced in a study of blood T cells in healthy people across ages. A second PCR, run for 7 to 11 cycles, used a sample-barcoded 5' primer plus a J-beta primer mix. One entry per CDR3 protein results from TCRdb running MiXCR on the 5' RACE reads. The sample holds about 730,000 distinct CDR3 sequences, roughly 47% seen once. The sample consisted of blood. These receptors were collected from an older woman in good health.

The chain joins TRBV7-9 to TRBJ2-7; D gene unclear. This CDR3 has 15 amino acids. Trimming removed 5 bases from V and 2 bases from J, with 16 bases in between. Per the germline V gene, CDR1 is SEHNR and CDR2 is FQNEAQ (reference sequence). The CDR3 coding sequence is TGTGCCAGCAGCGTAGACGGGTCCCCCCCCTACGAGCAGTACTTC. It specifies CASSVDGSPPYEQYF.

This chain connects TRBV4-2 to TRBJ2-7, with D possibly called TRBD1 or TRBD2 (7 bases each). The germline V gene has CDR1 LGHNA and CDR2 YNFKEQ. The V gene lost 0 bases and the J gene lost 3 bases, with 18 bases spanning the gap. This CDR3 contains 17 residues. The CDR3: CASSQDFQGGVLYEQYF. The CDR3 nucleotides are TGTGCCAGCAGCCAAGACTTCCAGGGGGGGGTACTCTACGAGCAGTACTTC.

The sample holds a few counts of this clonotype. The chain couples TRBV29-1 to TRBJ2-5; D unclear. The V gene lost 0 bases and the J gene lost 1 base, with 6 bases spanning the gap. Per the germline V gene, CDR1 is SQVTM and CDR2 is ANQGSEA. The CDR3 runs to 13 residues. The CDR3 DNA reads as TGCAGCGTTGAAGAGGGAAGCCAAGAGACCCAGTACTTC. Its translation: CSVEEGSQETQYF.

The chain has TRBV11-3 and TRBJ2-3; 8 nucleotides match TRBD2. The junction had 6 bases not matched to a gene; V was cut back by 5 bases and J by 2 bases. The CDR3 runs 15 residues. Germline CDR1 reads SGHNT; CDR2 reads YENEEA. In nucleotides, the CDR3 is TGTGCCAGCAGCCGGGGGGGGACTATCACAGATACGCAGTATTTT. Amino acids: CASSRGGTITDTQYF.

The table lists this clonotype with a few counts. J is TRBJ2-1 and V is TRBV19; maybe TRBD2 (6 bases). The germline V gene encodes CDR1 LNHDA and CDR2 SQIVND (reference sequence). V was clipped by 4 bases and J by 1 base, with 11 bases between them. This CDR3 is built from 15 residues. As DNA, the CDR3 is TGTGCCAGTAGTAGGGTAGCGGCGTCCTACAATGAGCAGTTCTTC. Translation gives CASSRVAASYNEQFF. Using reference TRBV19 and TRBJ2-1 for the parts outside the CDR3, the full variable domain is DGGITQSPKYLFRKEGQNVTLSCEQNLNHDAMYWYRQDPGQGLRLIYYSQIVNDFQKGDIAEGYSVSREKKESFPLTVTSAQKNPTAFYLCASSRVAASYNEQFFGPGTRLTVL.